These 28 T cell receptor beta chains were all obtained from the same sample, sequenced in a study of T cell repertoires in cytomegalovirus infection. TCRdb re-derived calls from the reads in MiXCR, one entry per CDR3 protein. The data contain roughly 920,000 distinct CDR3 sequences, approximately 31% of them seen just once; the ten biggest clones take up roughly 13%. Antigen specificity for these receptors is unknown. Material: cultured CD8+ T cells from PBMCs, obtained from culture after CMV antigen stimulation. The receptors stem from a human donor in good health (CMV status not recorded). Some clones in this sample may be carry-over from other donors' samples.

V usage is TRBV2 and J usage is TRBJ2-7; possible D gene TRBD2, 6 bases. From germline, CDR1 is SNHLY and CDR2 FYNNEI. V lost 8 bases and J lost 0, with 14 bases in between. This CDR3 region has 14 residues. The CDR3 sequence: CASAEGRSSYEQYV. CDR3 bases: TGTGCCAGCGCGGAGGGCAGGAGCTCCTACGAGCAGTACGTC.

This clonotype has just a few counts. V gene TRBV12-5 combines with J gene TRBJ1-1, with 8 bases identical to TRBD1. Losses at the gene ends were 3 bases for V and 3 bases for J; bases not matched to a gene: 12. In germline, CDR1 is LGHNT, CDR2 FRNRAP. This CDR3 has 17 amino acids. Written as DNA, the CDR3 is TGTGCTAGTGGTTTCTCAGGGGGCGTCTTTGGGGACACTGAAGCTTTCTTT. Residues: CASGFSGGVFGDTEAFF.

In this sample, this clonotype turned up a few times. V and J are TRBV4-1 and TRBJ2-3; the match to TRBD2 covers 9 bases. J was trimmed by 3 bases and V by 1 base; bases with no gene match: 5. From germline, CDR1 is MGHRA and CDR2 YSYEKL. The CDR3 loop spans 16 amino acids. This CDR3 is CASSQVAGALTDTQYF. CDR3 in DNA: TGCGCCAGCAGCCAAGTAGCGGGGGCCTTGACAGATACGCAGTATTTT.

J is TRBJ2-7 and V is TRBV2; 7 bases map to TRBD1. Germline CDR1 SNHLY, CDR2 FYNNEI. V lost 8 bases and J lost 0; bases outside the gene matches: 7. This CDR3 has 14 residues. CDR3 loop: CASGPGTVSYEQYF. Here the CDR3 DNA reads TGTGCCAGCGGTCCAGGGACAGTCTCCTACGAGCAGTACTTC.

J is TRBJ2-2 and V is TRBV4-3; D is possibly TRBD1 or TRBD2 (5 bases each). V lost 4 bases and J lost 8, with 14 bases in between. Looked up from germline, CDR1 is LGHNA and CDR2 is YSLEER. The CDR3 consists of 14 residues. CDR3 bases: TGCGCCAGCAGCCTCGGGACCCCCGCTGGGGAGCTGTTTTTT. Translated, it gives CASSLGTPAGELFF.

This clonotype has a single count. For the CDR3, the DNA is TGTGCCAGCAGCCAAGAACGATACACCGGGGAGCTGTTTTTT. This codes for CASSQERYTGELFF. The rearrangement uses TRBV3-1 and TRBJ2-2; D is undetermined. CDR1 and CDR2 (germline): LGHDT, YNNKEL (reference sequence). CDR3 length equals 14 residues. The germline V and J ends were trimmed by 0 bases and 3 bases, with 5 bases remaining between them. Full variable domain (outside the CDR3, taken from reference TRBV3-1 and TRBJ2-2): DTAVSQTPKYLVTQMGNDKSIKCEQNLGHDTMYWYKQDSKKFLKIMFSYNNKELIINETVPNRFSPKSPDKAHLNLHINSLELGDSAVYFCASSQERYTGELFFGEGSRLTVL.

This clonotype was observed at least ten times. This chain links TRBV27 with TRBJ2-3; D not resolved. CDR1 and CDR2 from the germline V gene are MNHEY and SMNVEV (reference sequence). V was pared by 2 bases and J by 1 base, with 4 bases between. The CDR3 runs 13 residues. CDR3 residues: CASSLGRTDTQYF. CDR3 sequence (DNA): TGTGCCAGCAGTTTAGGGCGCACAGATACGCAGTATTTT.

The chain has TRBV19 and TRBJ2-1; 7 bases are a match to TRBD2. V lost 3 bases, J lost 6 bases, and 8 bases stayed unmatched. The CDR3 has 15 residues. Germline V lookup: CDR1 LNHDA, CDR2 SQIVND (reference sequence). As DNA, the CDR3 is TGTGCCAGTAGTATTGATAGCGGGCGTCCCAATGAGCAGTTCTTC. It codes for CASSIDSGRPNEQFF.

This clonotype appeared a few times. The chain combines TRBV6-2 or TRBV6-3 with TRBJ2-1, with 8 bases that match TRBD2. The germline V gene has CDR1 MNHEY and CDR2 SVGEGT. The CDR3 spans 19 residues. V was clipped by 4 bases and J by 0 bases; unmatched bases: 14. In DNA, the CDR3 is TGTGCCAGCAGTTCGACCCTCTCTAGCGGGTCAAGCTCCTACAATGAGCAGTTCTTC. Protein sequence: CASSSTLSSGSSSYNEQFF.

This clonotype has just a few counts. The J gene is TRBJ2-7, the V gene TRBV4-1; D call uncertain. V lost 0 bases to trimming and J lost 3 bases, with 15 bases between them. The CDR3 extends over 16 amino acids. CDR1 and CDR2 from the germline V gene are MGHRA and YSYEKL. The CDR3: CASSQESRNVRYEQYF. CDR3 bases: TGCGCCAGCAGCCAAGAAAGTAGGAACGTACGCTACGAGCAGTACTTC.

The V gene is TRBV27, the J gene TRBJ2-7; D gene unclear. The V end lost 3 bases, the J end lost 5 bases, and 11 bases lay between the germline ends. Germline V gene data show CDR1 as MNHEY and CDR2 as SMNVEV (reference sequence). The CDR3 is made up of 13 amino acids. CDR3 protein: CASSFLGSNEQYF. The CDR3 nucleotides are TGTGCCAGCAGTTTTCTAGGTAGCAACGAGCAGTACTTC.

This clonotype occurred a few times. CDR3 in DNA: TGTGCCAGCAGCGGTGACAGACCTGAAGCTTTCTTT. This sequence encodes CASSGDRPEAFF. The chain has TRBV7-9 and TRBJ1-1; TRBD1 is a possible D gene (5 bases). Trimming removed 5 bases from V and 6 bases from J, with 10 bases in between. The CDR3 runs 12 residues. Germline V lookup: CDR1 SEHNR, CDR2 FQNEAQ (reference sequence).

The CDR3 here is CASSIEASRSYNEQFF. CDR3 bases: TGTGCCAGTAGTATAGAAGCCAGCCGCTCCTACAATGAGCAGTTCTTC. The V call is TRBV19, the J call TRBJ2-1, with no clear D. Germline V gene lookup returns CDR1 LNHDA and CDR2 SQIVND (reference sequence). The CDR3 is made up of 16 amino acids. The V end lost 0 bases, the J end lost 0 bases, and 9 bases lay between the germline ends.

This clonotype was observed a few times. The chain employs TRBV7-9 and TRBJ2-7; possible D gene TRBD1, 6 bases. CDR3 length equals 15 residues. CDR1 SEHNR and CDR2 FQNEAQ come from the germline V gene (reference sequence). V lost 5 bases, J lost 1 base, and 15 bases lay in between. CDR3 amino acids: CASSDMRTASYEQYF. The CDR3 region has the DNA TGTGCCAGCAGCGATATGAGGACAGCTTCCTACGAGCAGTACTTC.

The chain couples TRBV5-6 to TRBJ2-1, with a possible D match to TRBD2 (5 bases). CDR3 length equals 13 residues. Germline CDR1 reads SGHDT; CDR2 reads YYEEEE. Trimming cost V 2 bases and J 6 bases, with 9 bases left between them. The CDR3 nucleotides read TGTGCCAGCAGCTTTAGCGAGGGCAATGAGCAGTTCTTC. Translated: CASSFSEGNEQFF. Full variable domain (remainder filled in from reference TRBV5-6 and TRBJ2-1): DAGVTQSPTHLIKTRGQQVTLRCSPKSGHDTVSWYQQALGQGPQFIFQYYEEEERQRGNFPDRFSGHQFPNYSSELNVNALLLGDSALYLCASSFSEGNEQFFGPGTRLTVL.

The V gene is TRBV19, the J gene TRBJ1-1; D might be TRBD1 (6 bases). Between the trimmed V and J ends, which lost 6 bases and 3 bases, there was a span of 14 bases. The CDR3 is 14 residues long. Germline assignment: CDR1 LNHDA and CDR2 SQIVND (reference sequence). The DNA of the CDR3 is TGTGCCAGTAGAACCATCAGGGGCGACACTGAAGCTTTCTTT. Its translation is CASRTIRGDTEAFF.

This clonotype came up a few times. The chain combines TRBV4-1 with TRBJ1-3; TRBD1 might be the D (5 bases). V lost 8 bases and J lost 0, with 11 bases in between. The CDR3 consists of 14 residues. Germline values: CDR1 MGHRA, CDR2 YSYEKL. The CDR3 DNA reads TGCGCCAGCGGTCCGGGGGGCTCTGGAAACACCATATATTTT. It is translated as CASGPGGSGNTIYF.

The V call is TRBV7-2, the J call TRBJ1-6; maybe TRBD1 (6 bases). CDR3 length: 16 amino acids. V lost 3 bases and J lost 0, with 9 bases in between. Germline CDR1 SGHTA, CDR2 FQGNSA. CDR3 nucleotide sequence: TGTGCCAGCAGCTTCGGGGGCTTCTCCTATAATTCACCCCTCCACTTT. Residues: CASSFGGFSYNSPLHF.

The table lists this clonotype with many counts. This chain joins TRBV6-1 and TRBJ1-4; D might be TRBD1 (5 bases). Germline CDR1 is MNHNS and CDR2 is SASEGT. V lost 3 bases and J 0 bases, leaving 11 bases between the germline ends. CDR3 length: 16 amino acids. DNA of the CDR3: TGTGCCAGCAGTGACCCCAGGGATGCAACTAATGAAAAACTGTTTTTT. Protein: CASSDPRDATNEKLFF.

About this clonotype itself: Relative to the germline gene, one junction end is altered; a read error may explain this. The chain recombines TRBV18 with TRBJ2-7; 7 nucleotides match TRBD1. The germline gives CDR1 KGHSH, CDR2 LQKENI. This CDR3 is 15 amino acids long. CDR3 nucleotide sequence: TGTGTCAGCTCACCAAGGGACAGACTCTCCTACGAGCAGTACTTT. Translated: CVSSPRDRLSYEQYF. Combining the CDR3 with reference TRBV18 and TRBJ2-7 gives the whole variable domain NAGVMQNPRHLVRRRGQEARLRCSPMKGHSHVYWYRQLPEEGLKFMVYLQKENIIDESGMPKERFSAEFPKEGPSILRIQQVVRGDSAAYFCVSSPRDRLSYEQYFGPGTRLTVT.

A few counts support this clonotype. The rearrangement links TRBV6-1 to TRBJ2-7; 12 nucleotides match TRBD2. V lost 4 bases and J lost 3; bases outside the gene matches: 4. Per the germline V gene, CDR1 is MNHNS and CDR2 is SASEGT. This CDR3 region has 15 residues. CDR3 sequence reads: CASSVGLAGNYEQYF. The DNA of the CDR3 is TGTGCCAGCAGTGTTGGACTAGCGGGAAACTACGAGCAGTACTTC.

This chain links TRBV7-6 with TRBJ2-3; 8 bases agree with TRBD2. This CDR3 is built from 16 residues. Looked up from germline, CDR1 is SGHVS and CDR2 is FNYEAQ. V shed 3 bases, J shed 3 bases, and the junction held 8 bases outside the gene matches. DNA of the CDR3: TGTGCCAGCAGCTTCCATAGCGGGGAAAAAACAGATACGCAGTATTTT. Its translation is CASSFHSGEKTDTQYF.

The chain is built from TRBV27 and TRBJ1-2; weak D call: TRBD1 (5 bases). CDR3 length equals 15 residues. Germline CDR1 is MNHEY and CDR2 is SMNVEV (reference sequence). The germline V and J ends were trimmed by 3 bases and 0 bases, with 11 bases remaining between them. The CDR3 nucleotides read TGTGCCAGCAGTTTCGTCGACAGTTCTAACTATGGCTACACCTTC. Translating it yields CASSFVDSSNYGYTF.

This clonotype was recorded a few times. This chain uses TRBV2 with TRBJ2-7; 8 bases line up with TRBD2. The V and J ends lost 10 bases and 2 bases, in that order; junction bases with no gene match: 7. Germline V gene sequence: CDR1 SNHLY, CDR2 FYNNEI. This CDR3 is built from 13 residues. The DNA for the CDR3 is TGTGCCATCCTCACGGGACTAGCCTACGAGCAGTACTTC. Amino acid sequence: CAILTGLAYEQYF.

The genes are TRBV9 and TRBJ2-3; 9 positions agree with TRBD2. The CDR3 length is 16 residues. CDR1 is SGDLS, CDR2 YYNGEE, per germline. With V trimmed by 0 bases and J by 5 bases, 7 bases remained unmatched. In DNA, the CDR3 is TGTGCCAGCAGCGTAGTTGGCGGGGGGGCTCAAGATACGCAGTATTTT. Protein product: CASSVVGGGAQDTQYF. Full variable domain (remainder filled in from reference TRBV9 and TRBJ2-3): DSGVTQTPKHLITATGQRVTLRCSPRSGDLSVYWYQQSLDQGLQFLIQYYNGEERAKGNILERFSAQQFPDLHSELNLSSLELGDSALYFCASSVVGGGAQDTQYFGPGTRLTVL.

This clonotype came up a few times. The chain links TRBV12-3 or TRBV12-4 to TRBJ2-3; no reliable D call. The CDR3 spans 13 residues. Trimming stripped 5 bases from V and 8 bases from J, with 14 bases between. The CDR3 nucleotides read TGTGCCAGCAGTCCGTTAGGATCACCTACGCAGTATTTT. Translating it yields CASSPLGSPTQYF.

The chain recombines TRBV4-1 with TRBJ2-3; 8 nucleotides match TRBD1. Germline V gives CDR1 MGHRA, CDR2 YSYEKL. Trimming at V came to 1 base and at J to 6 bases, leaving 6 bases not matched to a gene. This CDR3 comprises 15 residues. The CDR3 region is CASSQGDRLGDTQYF. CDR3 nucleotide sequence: TGCGCCAGCAGCCAAGGGGACAGGTTGGGGGATACGCAGTATTTT.

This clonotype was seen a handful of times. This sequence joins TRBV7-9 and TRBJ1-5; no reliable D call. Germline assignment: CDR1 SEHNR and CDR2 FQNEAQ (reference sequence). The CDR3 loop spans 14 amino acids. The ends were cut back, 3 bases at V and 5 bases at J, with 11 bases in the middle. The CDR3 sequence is CASSLAGADQPQHF. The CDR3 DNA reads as TGTGCCAGCAGCTTGGCGGGAGCCGATCAGCCCCAGCATTTT.